These 27 T cell receptor beta chains were sequenced from one sample in a study of shared clonotypes between healthy human individuals. CD8 cells regarded as naive lacked CD45RO, were positively chosen for CCR7, and omitted terminally differentiated effector memory CD45RA+ cells. Data came from immunoSEQ multiplex PCR; TCRdb stores just in-frame clones and leaves some out. The table records about 2,100,000 clones, about 93% of them present only once. The material sequenced was naive CD8+ T cells from PBMCs. Receptors originate from a man aged 18 to 30 in good health. Some clones in this sample may be carry-over from other donors' samples.

The gene calls are TRBV7-9 and TRBJ2-7; 7 bases line up with TRBD2. This CDR3 has 11 residues. Germline trimming cut 10 bases from V and 6 bases from J; bases unmatched to any gene: 6. The germline V gene encodes CDR1 SEHNR and CDR2 FQNEAQ (reference sequence). The CDR3 loop is CATSPGGEQYF. The CDR3 coding sequence is TGTGCCACTTCGCCGGGGGGCGAGCAGTACTTC. Full variable domain (outside the CDR3, taken from reference TRBV7-9 and TRBJ2-7): DTGVSQNPRHKITKRGQNVTFRCDPISEHNRLYWYRQTLGQGPEFLTYFQNEAQLEKSRLLSDRFSAERPKGSFSTLEIQRTEQGDSAMYLCATSPGGEQYFGPGTRLTVT.

Written as DNA, the CDR3 is TGTGCCAGCAGGGACAGGGTTGGCTACACCTTC. Protein sequence: CASRDRVGYTF. This chain uses TRBV5-4 with TRBJ1-2; the match to TRBD1 covers 8 bases. The CDR3 spans 11 residues. Germline V gene data show CDR1 as SGHNT and CDR2 as YYREEE (reference sequence). The trim removed 5 bases at V and 7 bases at J, leaving 1 base unmatched.

The V gene is TRBV7-8, the J gene TRBJ2-3; D ambiguous. The V end lost 5 bases, the J end lost 0 bases, and 21 bases lay between the germline ends. Germline V gives CDR1 SGHVS, CDR2 FQNEAQ. The CDR3 is 18 residues long. The CDR3 DNA follows: TGTGCCAGCAGCCCGCACCCAACGGGCGACTCTAGCACAGATACGCAGTATTTT. It specifies CASSPHPTGDSSTDTQYF.

This clone showed up just once. This chain connects TRBV7-9 to TRBJ1-2, with D hard to call. The germline V gene has CDR1 SEHNR and CDR2 FQNEAQ (reference sequence). V was cut by 0 bases and J by 0 bases, with 8 bases left in between. The CDR3 is 15 residues long. CDR3 loop: CASSLARTSNYGYTF. The CDR3 bases are TGTGCCAGCAGCTTAGCAAGGACTTCTAACTATGGCTACACCTTC.

This rearrangement joins TRBV9 to TRBJ2-1; 8 nucleotides align to TRBD1. Germline V CDR1 and CDR2: SGDLS, YYNGEE. J lost 6 bases, V lost 4 bases, and 18 bases had no gene match. This CDR3 region has 18 residues. The CDR3: CASSMGTGGKRSSNEQFF. The CDR3, as DNA: TGTGCCAGCAGCATGGGAACAGGGGGGAAAAGGTCGAGCAATGAGCAGTTCTTC. Full variable domain (rest looked up from reference TRBV9 and TRBJ2-1): DSGVTQTPKHLITATGQRVTLRCSPRSGDLSVYWYQQSLDQGLQFLIQYYNGEERAKGNILERFSAQQFPDLHSELNLSSLELGDSALYFCASSMGTGGKRSSNEQFFGPGTRLTVL.

The V and J genes are TRBV11-2 and TRBJ2-1; TRBD2 matches 7 bases. Losses at the gene ends were 3 bases for V and 3 bases for J; bases not matched to a gene: 8. CDR1 SGHAT and CDR2 FQNNGV come from the germline V gene. There are 16 residues in the CDR3. Here the CDR3 DNA reads TGTGCCAGCAGCTTGGGGACTACGAGTGGCTACAATGAGCAGTTCTTC. This gives the protein CASSLGTTSGYNEQFF.

The chain is built from TRBV27 and TRBJ2-1; the D is unclear. CDR1 is MNHEY and CDR2 is SMNVEV in the germline V gene (reference sequence). This CDR3 has 13 amino acids. V lost 2 bases to trimming and J lost 5 bases, with 7 bases between them. The DNA of the CDR3 is TGTGCCAGCAGTTTAGCCCGAAACAATGAGCAGTTCTTC. This codes for CASSLARNNEQFF.

The chain links TRBV28 to TRBJ2-7; D not certain. This CDR3 is 14 amino acids long. Germline V lookup: CDR1 MDHEN, CDR2 SYDVKM. V lost 5 bases and J lost 0, with 11 bases in between. This CDR3 is CASSVDENSYEQYF. Here the CDR3 DNA reads TGTGCCAGCAGTGTGGACGAGAACTCCTACGAGCAGTACTTC.

Note on this clone: Other DNA sequences in the same sample also yield this CDR3. This chain connects TRBV28 to TRBJ2-7; TRBD1 is a possible D gene (5 bases). The CDR3 has 13 residues. Germline V gives CDR1 MDHEN, CDR2 SYDVKM. V was shortened by 6 bases and J by 0 bases, with 9 bases between the two germline ends. The CDR3 coding sequence is TGTGCCAGCAGCCAGGGTTTCTCCTACGAGCAGTACTTC. Translated, it gives CASSQGFSYEQYF.

The chain combines TRBV27 with TRBJ2-5; the match to TRBD2 covers 9 bases. Germline V gene lookup returns CDR1 MNHEY and CDR2 SMNVEV (reference sequence). There are 16 residues in the CDR3. The J segment lost 9 bases and the V segment lost 0 bases, leaving 11 bases of the junction unmatched. This CDR3 is CASSLSPGTSIRPQYF. The CDR3 coding sequence is TGTGCCAGCAGTTTATCACCCGGGACTAGCATCAGGCCCCAGTACTTC.

This clone is a singleton in its sample. The chain employs TRBV19 and TRBJ2-1, with D possibly called TRBD1 or TRBD2 (5 bases each). The germline CDR1 and CDR2 sequences are LNHDA and SQIVND (reference sequence). V was cut by 6 bases and J by 9 bases, with 21 bases left in between. The CDR3 consists of 15 residues. This CDR3 reads CASRNRGVIQGEQFF. The CDR3 DNA reads as TGTGCCAGTAGAAACCGGGGCGTAATCCAGGGTGAGCAGTTCTTC.

V is TRBV4-1 and J is TRBJ2-4, with a possible D match to TRBD2 (5 bases). This CDR3 is 14 amino acids long. Germline values: CDR1 MGHRA, CDR2 YSYEKL. The germline V and J ends were trimmed by 1 base and 7 bases, with 11 bases remaining between them. CDR3 nucleotides: TGCGCCAGCAGCCAAGCCTTTTCGGGGAACATTCAGTACTTC. Protein product: CASSQAFSGNIQYF.

This chain joins TRBV2 and TRBJ2-1; 8 bases map to TRBD2. This CDR3 has 15 residues. V was clipped by 3 bases and J by 1 base; unmatched bases: 2. The germline gives CDR1 SNHLY, CDR2 FYNNEI. The DNA for the CDR3 is TGTGCCAGCAGTGATGGGACTAGTTCCTACAATGAGCAGTTCTTC. Its protein product is CASSDGTSSYNEQFF.

The chain links TRBV11-2 to TRBJ2-2; D is unresolved. Germline V gene data show CDR1 as SGHAT and CDR2 as FQNNGV. V lost 7 bases and J 0 bases, leaving 12 bases between the germline ends. CDR3 length equals 15 residues. The chain's CDR3 is CASTQGRTNTGELFF. The CDR3 DNA reads as TGTGCCAGCACCCAAGGGCGCACGAACACCGGGGAGCTGTTTTTT.

On this clone itself: Its ends do not fully match the called genes, so a read error is possible. The same CDR3 can be traced to other DNA sequences in this sample. The CDR3 reads CASSLLGVPYEQYF. The CDR3 DNA is TGTGCCAGCAGCTTATTAGGGGTCCCCTACGAGCAGTACTTC. This rearrangement joins TRBV27 to TRBJ2-7; a weak D match, TRBD1 (5 bases). The length of the CDR3 is 14 residues. Germline loops: CDR1 MNHEY, CDR2 SMNVEV (reference sequence).

Worth noting for this clone: Other DNA sequences in the sample encode the same CDR3. This chain links TRBV7-8 with TRBJ2-5; TRBD1 matches at 10 bases. After removal of 5 bases from V and 5 bases from J, the junction contained 8 bases not matched to a gene. CDR1 is SGHVS and CDR2 is FQNEAQ in the germline V gene. This CDR3 has 15 amino acids. This CDR3 reads CASSPRQGARETQYF. The CDR3 nucleotides read TGTGCCAGCAGCCCAAGACAGGGGGCGCGGGAGACCCAGTACTTC.

This sequence joins TRBV27 and TRBJ2-1; D is possibly TRBD2 (6 bases). V was shortened by 4 bases and J by 9 bases, with 16 bases between the two germline ends. Germline V CDR1 and CDR2: MNHEY, SMNVEV (reference sequence). CDR3 length: 14 residues. CDR3 in DNA: TGTGCCAGCAGTTGGGGGGACCTCCGGTCTGAGCAGTTCTTC. It yields the protein CASSWGDLRSEQFF.

This clone was picked up one time. The rearrangement joins TRBV4-1 to TRBJ2-6; D possibly corresponds to TRBD1 (5 bases). The germline V and J ends were trimmed by 0 bases and 4 bases, with 10 bases remaining between them. The CDR3 totals 16 residues. The germline gives CDR1 MGHRA, CDR2 YSYEKL. The CDR3 DNA is TGCGCCAGCAGCCAAGATGGGGCGACCGGGGCCAACGTCCTGACTTTC. It translates to CASSQDGATGANVLTF.

The V gene is TRBV15, the J gene TRBJ2-3; D tentatively fits TRBD1 or TRBD2 (5 bases each). Germline V gene lookup returns CDR1 LNHNV and CDR2 YYDKDF (reference sequence). V lost 0 bases and J 2 bases, leaving 24 bases between the germline ends. The CDR3 runs 20 residues. In DNA, the CDR3 is TGTGCCACCAGCAGAGATGGGTCGTGGGGACGGACCCCAGCCACAGATACGCAGTATTTT. This translates into CATSRDGSWGRTPATDTQYF.

The chain links TRBV25-1 to TRBJ1-2; D call uncertain. The CDR3 runs 13 residues. Trimming took 2 bases from V and 12 from J, leaving 16 bases between them. Germline V gene data show CDR1 as MGHDK and CDR2 as SYGVNS. The DNA for the CDR3 is TGTGCCAGCAGTGAACAGATCTCAGCCCTCCACACCTTC. Protein sequence: CASSEQISALHTF.

This clone was picked up one time. This chain links TRBV27 with TRBJ2-1; D is uncertain. The length of the CDR3 is 15 residues. CDR1 MNHEY and CDR2 SMNVEV come from the germline V gene (reference sequence). Trimming removed 6 bases from V and 0 bases from J, with 12 bases in between. The CDR3 coding sequence is TGTGCCAGCAGGGTCTTTCCAATCTCCTACAATGAGCAGTTCTTC. It encodes CASRVFPISYNEQFF.

The chain carries TRBV11-2 and TRBJ2-7, with TRBD1 matching over 8 bases. V dropped 6 bases and J dropped 3; count of bases not matched to a gene: 7. Looked up from germline, CDR1 is SGHAT and CDR2 is FQNNGV. This CDR3 comprises 14 residues. CDR3 in DNA: TGTGCCAGCAGTCCCACCGGGACAGGCTACGAGCAGTACTTC. Residues: CASSPTGTGYEQYF. The full variable domain, its missing parts supplied by reference TRBV11-2 and TRBJ2-7, is EAGVAQSPRYKIIEKRQSVAFWCNPISGHATLYWYQQILGQGPKLLIQFQNNGVVDDSQLPKDRFSAERLKGVDSTLKIQPAKLEDSAVYLCASSPTGTGYEQYFGPGTRLTVT.

The chain uses TRBV19 and TRBJ2-3; D uncertain. The V end was cut by 7 bases, the J end by 0 bases, with 8 bases between. Germline V gene data show CDR1 as LNHDA and CDR2 as SQIVND (reference sequence). This CDR3 contains 13 residues. CDR3 nucleotide sequence: TGTGCCAGTACACCTCCCAGCACAGATACGCAGTATTTT. Its protein product is CASTPPSTDTQYF.

The rearrangement joins TRBV6-6 to TRBJ2-1; the match to TRBD2 covers 11 bases. With 4 bases clipped from V and 5 bases from J, the junction kept 4 bases outside the gene matches. The CDR3 extends over 15 amino acids. CDR1 MNHNY and CDR2 SVGAGI come from the germline V gene (reference sequence). DNA of the CDR3: TGTGCCAGCAGTTTACTAGCGGGAGCCAACAATGAGCAGTTCTTC. This gives the protein CASSLLAGANNEQFF.

In this sample, this clone turned up once. Written as DNA, the CDR3 is TGTGCCACCAGCAGAGAAGAGACAGGGATCTATGGCTACACCTTC. Its translation: CATSREETGIYGYTF. The chain links TRBV15 to TRBJ1-2; TRBD1 matches at 7 bases. This CDR3 comprises 15 residues. Germline V gene sequence: CDR1 LNHNV, CDR2 YYDKDF (reference sequence). With V trimmed by 0 bases and J by 4 bases, 5 bases remained unmatched.

This chain links TRBV7-9 with TRBJ1-1; 7 positions agree with TRBD1. V gave up 4 bases and J gave up 7 bases; unmatched junction bases: 0. CDR3 size: 11 residues. The V gene's germline CDR1 is SEHNR and CDR2 FQNEAQ (reference sequence). This chain's CDR3 is CASSWDSEAFF. DNA of the CDR3: TGTGCCAGCAGCTGGGACAGTGAAGCTTTCTTT.

The chain carries TRBV2 and TRBJ1-1, with D possibly TRBD1 on 6 matching bases. There are 14 residues in the CDR3. The V end lost 3 bases, the J end lost 2 bases, and 10 bases lay between the germline ends. The V gene's germline CDR1 is SNHLY and CDR2 FYNNEI. The CDR3, as DNA: TGTGCCAGCAGTGACGGCAGGGGAAACACTGAAGCTTTCTTT. Its translation is CASSDGRGNTEAFF.